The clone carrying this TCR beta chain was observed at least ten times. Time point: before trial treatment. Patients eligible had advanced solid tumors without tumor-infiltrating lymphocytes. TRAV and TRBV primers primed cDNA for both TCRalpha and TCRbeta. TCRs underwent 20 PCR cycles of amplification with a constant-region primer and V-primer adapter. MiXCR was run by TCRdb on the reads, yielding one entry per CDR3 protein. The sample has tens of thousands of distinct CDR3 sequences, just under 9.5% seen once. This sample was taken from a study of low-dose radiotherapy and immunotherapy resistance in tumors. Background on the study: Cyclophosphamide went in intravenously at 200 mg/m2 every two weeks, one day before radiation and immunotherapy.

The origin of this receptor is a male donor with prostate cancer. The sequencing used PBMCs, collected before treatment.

This chain's CDR3 is CASSQDALAETQYF. CDR3 nucleotide sequence: TGCGCCAGCAGCCAAGATGCACTAGCGGAGACCCAGTACTTC. V is TRBV4-1 and J is TRBJ2-5, with 7 bases that match TRBD2. V gave up 0 bases and J gave up 5 bases; unmatched junction bases: 3. The germline CDR1 and CDR2 sequences are MGHRA and YSYEKL. This CDR3 has 14 residues.